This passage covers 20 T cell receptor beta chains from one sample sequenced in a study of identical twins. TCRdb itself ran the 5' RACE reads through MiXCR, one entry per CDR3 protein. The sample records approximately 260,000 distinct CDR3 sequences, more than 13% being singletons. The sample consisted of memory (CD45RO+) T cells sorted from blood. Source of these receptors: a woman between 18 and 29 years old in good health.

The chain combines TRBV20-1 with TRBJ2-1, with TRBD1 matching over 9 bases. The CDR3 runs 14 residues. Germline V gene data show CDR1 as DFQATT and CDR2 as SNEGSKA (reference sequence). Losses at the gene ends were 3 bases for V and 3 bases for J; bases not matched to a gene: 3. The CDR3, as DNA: TGCAGTGCTAGCGGGGACAGGGACTACAATGAGCAGTTCTTC. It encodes CSASGDRDYNEQFF.

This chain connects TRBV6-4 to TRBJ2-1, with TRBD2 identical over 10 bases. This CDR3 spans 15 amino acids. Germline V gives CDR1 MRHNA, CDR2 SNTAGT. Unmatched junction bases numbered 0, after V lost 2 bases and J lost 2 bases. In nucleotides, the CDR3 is TGTGCCAGCAGTGACCTAGCGGGAGCCTACAATGAGCAGTTCTTC. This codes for CASSDLAGAYNEQFF.

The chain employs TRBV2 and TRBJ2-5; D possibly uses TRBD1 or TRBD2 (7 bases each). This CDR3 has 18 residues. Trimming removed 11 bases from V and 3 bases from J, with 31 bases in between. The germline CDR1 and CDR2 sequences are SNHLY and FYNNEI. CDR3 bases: TGTGCCTTCAGTTTTGGGGGCCGGTCTTCAGGGGGGGAAGAGACCCAGTACTTC. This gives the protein CAFSFGGRSSGGEETQYF.

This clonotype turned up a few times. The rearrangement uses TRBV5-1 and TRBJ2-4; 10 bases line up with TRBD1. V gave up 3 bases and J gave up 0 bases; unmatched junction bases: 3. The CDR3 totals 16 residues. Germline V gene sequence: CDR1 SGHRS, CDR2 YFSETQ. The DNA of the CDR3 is TGCGCCAGCAGCTCCGACAGGGGGCGAGCCAAAAACATTCAGTACTTC. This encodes CASSSDRGRAKNIQYF.

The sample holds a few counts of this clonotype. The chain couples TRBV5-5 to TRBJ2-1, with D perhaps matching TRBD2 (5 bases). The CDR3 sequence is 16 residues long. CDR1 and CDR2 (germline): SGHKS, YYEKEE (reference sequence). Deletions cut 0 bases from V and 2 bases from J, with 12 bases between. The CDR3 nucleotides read TGTGCCAGCAGCTTGGGAGCGGCAATAACCTACAATGAGCAGTTCTTC. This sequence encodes CASSLGAAITYNEQFF.

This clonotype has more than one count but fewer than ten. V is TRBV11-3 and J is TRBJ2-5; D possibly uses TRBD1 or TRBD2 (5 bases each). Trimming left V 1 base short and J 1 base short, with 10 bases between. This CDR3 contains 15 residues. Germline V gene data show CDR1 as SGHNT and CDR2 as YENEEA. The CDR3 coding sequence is TGTGCCAGCAGCTTAGGTGGGACGTCCCAAGAGACCCAGTACTTC. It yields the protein CASSLGGTSQETQYF. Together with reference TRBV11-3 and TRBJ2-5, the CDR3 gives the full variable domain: EAGVVQSPRYKIIEKKQPVAFWCNPISGHNTLYWYLQNLGQGPELLIRYENEEAVDDSQLPKDRFSAERLKGVDSTLKIQPAELGDSAVYLCASSLGGTSQETQYFGPGTRLLVL.

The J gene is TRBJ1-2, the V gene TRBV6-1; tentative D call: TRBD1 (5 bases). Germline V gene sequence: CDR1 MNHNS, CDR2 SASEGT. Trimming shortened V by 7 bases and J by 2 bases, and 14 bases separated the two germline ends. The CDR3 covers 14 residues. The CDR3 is CASTAGLKNYGYTF. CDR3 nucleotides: TGTGCCAGCACCGCGGGACTCAAAAACTATGGCTACACCTTC.

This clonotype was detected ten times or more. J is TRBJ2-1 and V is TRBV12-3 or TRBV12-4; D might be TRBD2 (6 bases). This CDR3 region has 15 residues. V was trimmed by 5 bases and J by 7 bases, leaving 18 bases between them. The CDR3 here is CASSLKGGSGNEQFF. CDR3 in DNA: TGTGCCAGCAGTCTAAAGGGAGGCTCGGGAAATGAGCAGTTCTTC.

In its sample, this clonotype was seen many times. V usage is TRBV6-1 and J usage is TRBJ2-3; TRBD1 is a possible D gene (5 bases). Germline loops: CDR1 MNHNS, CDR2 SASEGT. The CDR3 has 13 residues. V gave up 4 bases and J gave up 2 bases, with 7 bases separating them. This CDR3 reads CASSGQNTDTQYF. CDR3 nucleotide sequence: TGTGCCAGCAGTGGACAGAACACAGATACGCAGTATTTT.

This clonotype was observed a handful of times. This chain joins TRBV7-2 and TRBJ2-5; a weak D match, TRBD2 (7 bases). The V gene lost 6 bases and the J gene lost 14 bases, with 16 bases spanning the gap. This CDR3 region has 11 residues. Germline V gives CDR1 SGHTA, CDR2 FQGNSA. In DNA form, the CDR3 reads TGTGCCAGCAGTTTGCGGGGGCCGACCTACTTC. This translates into CASSLRGPTYF.

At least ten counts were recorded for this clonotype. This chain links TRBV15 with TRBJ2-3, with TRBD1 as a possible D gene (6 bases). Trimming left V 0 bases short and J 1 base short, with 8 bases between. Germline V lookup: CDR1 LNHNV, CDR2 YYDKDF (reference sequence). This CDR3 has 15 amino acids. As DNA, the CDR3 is TGTGCCACCAGCAGAGAAGGGGGAGGCACAGATACGCAGTATTTT. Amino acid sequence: CATSREGGGTDTQYF.

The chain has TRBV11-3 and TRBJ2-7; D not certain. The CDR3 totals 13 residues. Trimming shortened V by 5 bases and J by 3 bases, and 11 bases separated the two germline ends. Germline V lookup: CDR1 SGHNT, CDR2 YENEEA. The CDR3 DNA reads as TGTGCCAGCAGCATTTACACCCACTACGAGCAGTACTTC. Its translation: CASSIYTHYEQYF.

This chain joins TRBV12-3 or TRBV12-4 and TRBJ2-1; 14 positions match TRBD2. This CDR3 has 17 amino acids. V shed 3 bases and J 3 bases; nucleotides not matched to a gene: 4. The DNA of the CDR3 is TGTGCCAGCAGTTTTAGACTAGCGGGGGGGCACTACAATGAGCAGTTCTTC. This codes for CASSFRLAGGHYNEQFF.

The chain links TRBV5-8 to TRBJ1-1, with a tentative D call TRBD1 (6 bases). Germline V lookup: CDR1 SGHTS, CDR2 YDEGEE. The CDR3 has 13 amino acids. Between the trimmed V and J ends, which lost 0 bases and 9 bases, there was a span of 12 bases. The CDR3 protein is CASSLESGAQAFF. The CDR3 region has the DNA TGTGCCAGCAGCTTGGAGTCAGGGGCGCAAGCTTTCTTT.

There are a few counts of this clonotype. The CDR3 is CASSLAQSQGGMKAFF. In DNA form, the CDR3 reads TGTGCCAGCAGCTTGGCCCAGTCCCAGGGAGGGATGAAAGCTTTCTTT. The gene calls are TRBV5-4 and TRBJ1-1; D perhaps matches TRBD1 (5 bases). V was cut by 0 bases and J by 9 bases, with 21 bases left in between. Germline V gene lookup returns CDR1 SGHNT and CDR2 YYREEE (reference sequence). There are 16 residues in the CDR3.

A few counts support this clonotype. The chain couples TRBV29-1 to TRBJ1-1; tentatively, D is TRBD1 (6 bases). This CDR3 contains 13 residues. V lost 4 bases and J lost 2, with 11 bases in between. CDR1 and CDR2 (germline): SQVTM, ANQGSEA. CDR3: CSVAEQGNTEAFF. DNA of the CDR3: TGCAGCGTTGCTGAACAGGGAAACACTGAAGCTTTCTTT.

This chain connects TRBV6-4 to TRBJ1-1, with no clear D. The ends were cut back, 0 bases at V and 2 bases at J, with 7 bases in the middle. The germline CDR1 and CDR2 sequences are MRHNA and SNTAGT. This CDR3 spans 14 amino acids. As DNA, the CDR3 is TGTGCCAGCAGTGACTCGTCCAGAAACACTGAAGCTTTCTTT. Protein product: CASSDSSRNTEAFF.

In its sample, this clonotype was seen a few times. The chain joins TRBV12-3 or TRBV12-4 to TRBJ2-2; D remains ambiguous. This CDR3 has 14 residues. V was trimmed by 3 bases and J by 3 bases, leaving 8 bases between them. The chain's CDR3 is CASSFVGYTGELFF. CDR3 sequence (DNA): TGTGCCAGCAGTTTTGTGGGGTACACCGGGGAGCTGTTTTTT.

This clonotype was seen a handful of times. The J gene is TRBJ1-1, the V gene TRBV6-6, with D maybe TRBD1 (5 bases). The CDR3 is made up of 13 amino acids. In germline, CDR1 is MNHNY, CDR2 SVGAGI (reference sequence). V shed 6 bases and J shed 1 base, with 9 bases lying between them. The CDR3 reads CASREGKNTEAFF. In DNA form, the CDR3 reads TGTGCCAGCAGAGAGGGGAAGAACACTGAAGCTTTCTTT.

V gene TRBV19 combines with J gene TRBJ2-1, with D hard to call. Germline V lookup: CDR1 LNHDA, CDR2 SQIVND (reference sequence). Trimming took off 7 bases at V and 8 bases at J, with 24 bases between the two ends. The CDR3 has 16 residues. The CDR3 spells CASIPRRGLGQDEQFF. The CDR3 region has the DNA TGTGCCAGTATCCCACGTCGAGGTCTCGGTCAAGATGAGCAGTTCTTC.